One and the same sample provided the 22 T cell receptor beta chains below, sequenced in a study of response to subunit inactivated influenza vaccine. TCRdb called the RT-PCR reads again in MiXCR, with one record for every CDR3 protein. The data hold approximately 480,000 distinct CDR3 sequences, with 10% to 11% observed a single time. The specimen was PBMCs from blood, collected about 40 days after vaccination. Receptors were obtained from a man aged 45-65 years who received an inactivated influenza vaccine.

This clonotype was detected a few times. The J gene is TRBJ2-7, the V gene TRBV12-3 or TRBV12-4; the D gene is possibly TRBD2 (6 bases). There are 16 residues in the CDR3. The V end was cut by 5 bases, the J end by 0 bases, with 17 bases between. The CDR3 loop reads CASSGGLFLSSYEQYF. CDR3 coding DNA: TGTGCCAGCAGTGGGGGACTTTTCCTCTCCTCCTACGAGCAGTACTTC.

This clonotype was picked up many times. This chain connects TRBV20-1 to TRBJ2-2; D gene unclear. Looked up from germline, CDR1 is DFQATT and CDR2 is SNEGSKA (reference sequence). V gave up 3 bases and J gave up 5 bases, with 7 bases separating them. The CDR3 consists of 12 residues. The CDR3 is CSARGVTGELFF. The DNA of the CDR3 is TGCAGTGCTAGGGGCGTTACCGGGGAGCTGTTTTTT.

This chain uses TRBV25-1 with TRBJ1-4; D unresolved. V was clipped by 0 bases and J by 0 bases, with 8 bases between them. The CDR3 loop spans 16 amino acids. Germline V gives CDR1 MGHDK, CDR2 SYGVNS. CDR3 DNA: TGTGCCAGCAGTGAATATCTTGGAGCAACTAATGAAAAACTGTTTTTT. Its translation: CASSEYLGATNEKLFF.

The V call is TRBV29-1, the J call TRBJ2-1, with 7 bases fitting TRBD2. The CDR3 consists of 14 residues. J lost 4 bases, V lost 5 bases, and 8 bases had no gene match. From germline, CDR1 is SQVTM and CDR2 ANQGSEA. In DNA, the CDR3 is TGCAGCGTTCGCGCAGAACTAGCGTACAATGAGCAGTTCTTC. Residues: CSVRAELAYNEQFF.

The rearrangement links TRBV7-9 to TRBJ2-3; TRBD2 agrees at 12 bases. V gave up 3 bases and J gave up 4 bases; unmatched junction bases: 2. CDR3 length: 15 amino acids. Germline CDR1 is SEHNR and CDR2 is FQNEAQ (reference sequence). CDR3: CASSFGLAGSDTQYF. The CDR3 DNA is TGTGCCAGCAGCTTCGGACTAGCGGGGTCAGATACGCAGTATTTT. The whole variable domain, remainder taken from reference TRBV7-9 and TRBJ2-3, is DTGVSQNPRHKITKRGQNVTFRCDPISEHNRLYWYRQTLGQGPEFLTYFQNEAQLEKSRLLSDRFSAERPKGSFSTLEIQRTEQGDSAMYLCASSFGLAGSDTQYFGPGTRLTVL.

This clonotype was recorded at least ten times. The chain joins TRBV20-1 to TRBJ2-2; the D is unclear. V dropped 3 bases and J dropped 3 bases, with 11 bases sitting between them. This CDR3 is 14 amino acids long. From germline, CDR1 is DFQATT and CDR2 SNEGSKA (reference sequence). The CDR3 DNA reads as TGCAGTGCTAGGGTACGGACGCACACCGGGGAGCTGTTTTTT. It encodes CSARVRTHTGELFF.

Many counts were recorded for this clonotype. This chain uses TRBV27 with TRBJ2-1; 7 bases are a match to TRBD2. This CDR3 spans 17 amino acids. The J segment lost 9 bases and the V segment lost 5 bases, leaving 19 bases of the junction unmatched. The germline V gene encodes CDR1 MNHEY and CDR2 SMNVEV (reference sequence). CDR3 protein: CASSRDGITRELVEQFF. The DNA for the CDR3 is TGTGCCAGCAGTCGGGACGGGATTACGCGGGAGTTGGTTGAGCAGTTCTTC.

The rearrangement links TRBV7-2 to TRBJ2-1, with D possibly called TRBD1 or TRBD2 (5 bases each). V was pared by 3 bases and J by 8 bases, with 8 bases between. The germline V gene has CDR1 SGHTA and CDR2 FQGNSA. The CDR3 extends over 12 amino acids. The CDR3 sequence is CASSLGVHEQFF. Written as DNA, the CDR3 is TGTGCCAGCAGCTTGGGGGTCCATGAGCAGTTCTTC.

This clonotype was picked up a small number of times. The chain employs TRBV18 and TRBJ1-2; D is possibly TRBD1 (6 bases). V was pared by 3 bases and J by 0 bases, with 11 bases between. Germline assignment: CDR1 KGHSH and CDR2 LQKENI. The CDR3 runs 15 residues. CDR3 in amino acids: CASSPYRTANYGYTF. As DNA, the CDR3 is TGTGCCAGCTCACCCTACCGGACAGCTAACTATGGCTACACCTTC.

This clonotype was seen a few times. The chain carries TRBV7-9 and TRBJ1-4; D remains unclear. Trimming pared 4 bases from V and 6 bases from J, leaving 12 bases between. The CDR3 has 14 residues. CDR1 and CDR2 from the germline V gene are SEHNR and FQNEAQ (reference sequence). The CDR3 region is CASSYSGSDEKLFF. In nucleotides, the CDR3 is TGTGCCAGCAGCTACTCGGGGAGCGATGAAAAACTGTTTTTT.

This clonotype occurred a few times. The CDR3: CAIGENTGELFF. Here the CDR3 DNA reads TGTGCCATCGGAGAAAACACCGGGGAGCTGTTTTTT. This rearrangement joins TRBV10-3 to TRBJ2-2; D is ambiguous. Germline lookup yields CDR1 ENHRY and CDR2 SYGVKD. The CDR3 runs 12 residues. The V end lost 8 bases, the J end lost 2 bases, and 6 bases lay between the germline ends.

The V and J genes are TRBV4-3 and TRBJ2-4, with D possibly called TRBD1 or TRBD2 (5 bases each). Germline CDR1 LGHNA, CDR2 YSLEER. Trimming stripped 0 bases from V and 0 bases from J, with 12 bases between. This CDR3 comprises 17 residues. CDR3 bases: TGCGCCAGCAGCCAAGATGCGCAGGGACCAGCCAAAAACATTCAGTACTTC. The encoded protein is CASSQDAQGPAKNIQYF.

This chain uses TRBV3-1 with TRBJ2-7, with D possibly TRBD2 on 7 matching bases. CDR3 length: 14 residues. Between the trimmed V and J ends, which lost 3 bases and 2 bases, there was a span of 11 bases. Germline V gives CDR1 LGHDT, CDR2 YNNKEL (reference sequence). CDR3 nucleotides: TGTGCCAGCAGCCAGGCGGGGGCCACCTACGAGCAGTACTTC. Amino acid sequence: CASSQAGATYEQYF.

This clonotype was counted ten times or more. The chain carries TRBV20-1 and TRBJ2-5, with D perhaps matching TRBD2 (5 bases). The CDR3 length is 13 residues. Trimming removed 2 bases at V and 2 bases at J, with 9 bases between. CDR1 DFQATT and CDR2 SNEGSKA come from the germline V gene (reference sequence). The CDR3 here is CSARRTVQETQYF. CDR3 DNA sequence: TGCAGTGCTAGACGGACTGTTCAAGAGACCCAGTACTTC.

Ten or more counts support this clonotype. The rearrangement uses TRBV20-1 and TRBJ2-7, with D perhaps matching TRBD2 (6 bases). Trimming left V 0 bases short and J 2 bases short, with 11 bases between. Germline-derived CDR1 and CDR2 are DFQATT and SNEGSKA (reference sequence). The CDR3 is made up of 14 amino acids. The CDR3 nucleotides read TGCAGTGCTAGAGACCGGGGGAGAACCTACGAGCAGTACTTC. Translated, it gives CSARDRGRTYEQYF.

The table lists this clonotype with many counts. The chain joins TRBV7-9 to TRBJ2-5; TRBD2 matches 11 bases. The germline V gene has CDR1 SEHNR and CDR2 FQNEAQ (reference sequence). V dropped 1 base and J dropped 9; count of bases not matched to a gene: 10. There are 16 residues in the CDR3. Written as DNA, the CDR3 is TGTGCCAGCAGCTTAGGAACTAGCGGGAGAGTCGGGTCCCAGTACTTC. As protein: CASSLGTSGRVGSQYF. The entire variable domain, with the rest obtained from reference TRBV7-9 and TRBJ2-5, is as follows: DTGVSQNPRHKITKRGQNVTFRCDPISEHNRLYWYRQTLGQGPEFLTYFQNEAQLEKSRLLSDRFSAERPKGSFSTLEIQRTEQGDSAMYLCASSLGTSGRVGSQYFGPGTRLLVL.

This clonotype was picked up a small number of times. V and J are TRBV20-1 and TRBJ1-4; TRBD1 is a possible D gene (5 bases). Trimming cost V 4 bases and J 3 bases, with 9 bases left between them. Germline CDR1 is DFQATT and CDR2 is SNEGSKA (reference sequence). The CDR3 length is 13 residues. The CDR3 sequence is CSANPTANEKLFF. In DNA form, the CDR3 reads TGCAGTGCTAATCCGACAGCTAATGAAAAACTGTTTTTT.

The rearrangement joins TRBV5-1 to TRBJ2-7; 9 nucleotides match TRBD1. Germline V gene lookup returns CDR1 SGHRS and CDR2 YFSETQ. This CDR3 is 13 amino acids long. V dropped 4 bases and J dropped 5; count of bases not matched to a gene: 4. In nucleotides, the CDR3 is TGCGCCAGCAGCAGGACAGGGGTTGACGAGCAGTACTTC. This codes for CASSRTGVDEQYF. Combining the CDR3 with reference TRBV5-1 and TRBJ2-7 gives the whole variable domain KAGVTQTPRYLIKTRGQQVTLSCSPISGHRSVSWYQQTPGQGLQFLFEYFSETQRNKGNFPGRFSGRQFSNSRSEMNVSTLELGDSALYLCASSRTGVDEQYFGPGTRLTVT.

The V and J genes are TRBV12-3 or TRBV12-4 and TRBJ1-1; 8 bases agree with TRBD1. The CDR3 is 14 residues long. The ends lost 6 bases at V and 4 bases at J; junction bases unmatched: 7. This CDR3 reads CASSPQGAVTEAFF. Here the CDR3 DNA reads TGTGCCAGCAGCCCGCAGGGGGCGGTCACTGAAGCTTTCTTT.

This clonotype was detected many times. The genes are TRBV4-2 and TRBJ1-2; TRBD1 aligns across 8 bases. In germline, CDR1 is LGHNA, CDR2 YNFKEQ. The length of the CDR3 is 16 residues. Trimming at V came to 4 bases and at J to 2 bases, leaving 9 bases not matched to a gene. The CDR3 region has the DNA TGTGCCAGCAGCCCATCCTCCGGGACAGGAAACTATGGCTACACCTTC. It specifies CASSPSSGTGNYGYTF.

The rearrangement links TRBV7-2 to TRBJ2-5; 7 bases match TRBD2. Trimming removed 6 bases from V and 5 bases from J; junction bases left unmatched: 15. The CDR3 extends over 16 amino acids. Germline CDR1 reads SGHTA; CDR2 reads FQGNSA. The CDR3 DNA sequence: TGTGCCAGCAGTCGGGGGGTCGACAGAACAGTGGAGACCCAGTACTTC. It yields the protein CASSRGVDRTVETQYF.

This clonotype was recorded at least ten times. The chain uses TRBV10-2 and TRBJ2-7, with D perhaps TRBD1 (6 bases). Germline lookup yields CDR1 WSHSY and CDR2 SAAADI. V gave up 8 bases and J gave up 2 bases, with 16 bases separating them. CDR3 length: 14 residues. The CDR3 loop is CASGVQGLAYEQYF. CDR3 DNA sequence: TGCGCCAGCGGGGTACAGGGCTTGGCCTACGAGCAGTACTTC.